Listed below are T cell receptor beta chains from one sample, sequenced in a study of shared clonotypes between healthy human individuals. Produced via immunoSEQ multiplex PCR; TCRdb's table is partial and in-frame only. The repertoire holds fewer than 1 million clones, with about 96% as singletons. The material sequenced was naive CD8+ T cells sorted from blood. These receptors originate from a man aged 25 to 45 in good health. Each CDR3 is given with its conserved first and last residue. The D gene is left open where the match is weak. The listing skips clone size in some rows; elsewhere it reads once, few, many or a size class.

v_gene,d_gene,j_gene,abundance,CDR3aa,CDR3nt
TRBV9,NA,TRBJ1-4,NA,CASSSSSVLGKLFF,TGTGCCAGCAGCTCATCTTCGGTTCTGGGAAAACTGTTTTTT
TRBV14,NA,TRBJ2-7,NA,CASSQVAGTRPYEQYF,TGTGCCAGCAGCCAAGTCGCCGGGACAAGGCCCTACGAGCAGTACTTC
TRBV7-9,TRBD2,TRBJ2-3,NA,CASSGLTSGSLLSTDTQYF,TGTGCCAGCAGCGGACTGACTAGCGGGAGTCTGCTAAGCACAGATACGCAGTATTTT
TRBV7-8,NA,TRBJ2-1,few,CASSLGHSYYNEQFF,TGTGCCAGCAGCTTAGGTCATTCATACTACAATGAGCAGTTCTTC
TRBV11-2,NA,TRBJ2-5,NA,CASSLDAPGVGETQYF,TGTGCCAGCAGCTTAGACGCTCCAGGGGTAGGAGAGACCCAGTACTTC
TRBV4-3,TRBD2,TRBJ2-3,once,CASSQTGLASTDTQYF,TGCGCCAGCAGCCAGACGGGACTAGCGTCCACAGATACGCAGTATTTT
TRBV7-9,NA,TRBJ1-4,NA,CASSFEGTNEKLFF,TGTGCCAGCAGCTTCGAGGGGACCAATGAAAAACTGTTTTTT
TRBV27,TRBD1,TRBJ1-1,NA,CASSLSNRGYTEAFF,TGTGCCAGCAGTTTATCGAACAGGGGTTACACTGAAGCTTTCTTT
TRBV29-1,NA,TRBJ2-7,NA,CSVVDNSYEQYF,TGCAGCGTTGTCGACAACTCCTACGAGCAGTACTTC
TRBV7-3,TRBD1,TRBJ2-2,NA,CASSLEPGQFTGELFF,TGTGCCAGCAGCTTAGAGCCGGGACAGTTCACCGGGGAGCTGTTTTTT
TRBV28,NA,TRBJ2-3,NA,CASSSLAWVYF,TGTGCCAGCAGTTCTCTAGCCTGGGTGTATTTT